This is a list of T cell receptor beta chains from one sample in a study of blood T cells in healthy people across ages. One entry per CDR3 protein results from TCRdb running MiXCR on the 5' RACE reads. The sample lists around 1,900,000 distinct CDR3 sequences, about 39% occurring once. The sample comprised blood. These receptors were taken from a human donor in good health. Each CDR3 is given with its conserved first and last residue. Each record gives: clone size, J gene, D gene, CDR3 length, V gene, CDR3 protein, CDR3 DNA. The D gene is left open where the match is weak. For some rows the clone size is stated as once, few or many, or as a class when expanded; others skip it.

clone_size: .
j_call: TRBJ2-7
d_call: .
cdr3_length: 14
v_call: TRBV25-1
cdr3_aa: CASSQDLTHYEQYF
cdr3_nt: TGTGCCAGCAGCCAAGATCTGACCCACTACGAGCAGTACTTC

clone_size: .
j_call: TRBJ1-1
d_call: .
cdr3_length: 15
v_call: TRBV4-2
cdr3_aa: CASSQWGASDTEAFF
cdr3_nt: TGTGCCAGCAGCCAATGGGGGGCGTCCGACACTGAAGCTTTCTTT

clone_size: .
j_call: TRBJ2-7
d_call: TRBD1
cdr3_length: 16
v_call: TRBV6-2/TRBV6-3
cdr3_aa: CASSDPTTGGPYEQYF
cdr3_nt: TGTGCCAGCAGCGACCCCACTACAGGGGGGCCCTACGAGCAGTACTTC

clone_size: .
j_call: TRBJ2-5
d_call: TRBD2
cdr3_length: 14
v_call: TRBV10-3
cdr3_aa: CAISRTSEQETQYF
cdr3_nt: TGTGCCATCAGCCGAACTAGCGAACAAGAGACCCAGTACTTC

clone_size: few
j_call: TRBJ2-1
d_call: .
cdr3_length: 14
v_call: TRBV29-1
cdr3_aa: CSAPNRVTYNEQFF
cdr3_nt: TGCAGCGCACCAAACAGGGTAACCTACAATGAGCAGTTCTTC

clone_size: .
j_call: TRBJ1-4
d_call: TRBD1
cdr3_length: 16
v_call: TRBV27
cdr3_aa: CASSAADGTGYEKLFF
cdr3_nt: TGTGCCAGCAGTGCTGCGGACGGGACAGGGTATGAAAAACTGTTTTTT

clone_size: few
j_call: TRBJ2-7
d_call: TRBD2
cdr3_length: 14
v_call: TRBV2
cdr3_aa: CATSSGGYSYEQYF
cdr3_nt: TGTGCCACCTCGTCGGGGGGGTACTCCTACGAGCAGTACTTC

clone_size: .
j_call: TRBJ2-7
d_call: TRBD1
cdr3_length: 15
v_call: TRBV15
cdr3_aa: CAAGDSSGPTYEQYF
cdr3_nt: TGTGCCGCCGGGGACAGTTCGGGACCTACCTACGAGCAGTACTTC

clone_size: few
j_call: TRBJ1-1
d_call: .
cdr3_length: 14
v_call: TRBV25-1
cdr3_aa: CASSESEGNTEAFF
cdr3_nt: TGTGCCAGCAGTGAATCCGAGGGAAACACTGAAGCTTTCTTT

clone_size: few
j_call: TRBJ2-6
d_call: TRBD2
cdr3_length: 19
v_call: TRBV6-6
cdr3_aa: CASTRGLAGGHSGANVLTF
cdr3_nt: TGTGCCAGCACCCGAGGACTAGCGGGAGGCCACTCTGGGGCCAACGTCCTGACTTTC

clone_size: many
j_call: TRBJ2-3
d_call: .
cdr3_length: 12
v_call: TRBV7-8
cdr3_aa: CASSLWEDTQYF
cdr3_nt: TGTGCCAGCAGCTTATGGGAAGATACGCAGTATTTT

clone_size: .
j_call: TRBJ1-1
d_call: .
cdr3_length: 14
v_call: TRBV7-2
cdr3_aa: CASSLFLEDTEAFF
cdr3_nt: TGTGCCAGCAGCTTATTTCTAGAAGACACTGAAGCTTTCTTT

clone_size: .
j_call: TRBJ1-2
d_call: .
cdr3_length: 13
v_call: TRBV12-3/TRBV12-4
cdr3_aa: CASSLSVDYGYTF
cdr3_nt: TGTGCCAGCAGTTTATCGGTAGACTATGGCTACACCTTC

clone_size: .
j_call: TRBJ2-1
d_call: .
cdr3_length: 16
v_call: TRBV5-1
cdr3_aa: CASSFDSRVVYNEQFF
cdr3_nt: TGCGCCAGCAGTTTTGACAGTAGGGTTGTCTACAATGAGCAGTTCTTC

clone_size: few
j_call: TRBJ2-1
d_call: TRBD2
cdr3_length: 15
v_call: TRBV12-3/TRBV12-4
cdr3_aa: CASSFRLAAYNEQFF
cdr3_nt: TGTGCCAGCAGTTTTCGGCTAGCGGCCTACAATGAGCAGTTCTTC

clone_size: .
j_call: TRBJ1-5
d_call: .
cdr3_length: 14
v_call: TRBV6-5
cdr3_aa: CASSYSIANQPQHF
cdr3_nt: TGTGCCAGCAGTTACTCGATTGCAAATCAGCCCCAGCATTTT

clone_size: .
j_call: TRBJ1-1
d_call: .
cdr3_length: 14
v_call: TRBV19
cdr3_aa: CASTNGRLNTEAFF
cdr3_nt: TGTGCCAGTACCAATGGACGATTGAACACTGAAGCTTTCTTT

clone_size: few
j_call: TRBJ2-1
d_call: .
cdr3_length: 18
v_call: TRBV6-5
cdr3_aa: CASSYSIRPVSSYNEQFF
cdr3_nt: TGTGCCAGCAGTTACTCGATAAGACCCGTCAGCTCCTACAATGAGCAGTTCTTC

clone_size: .
j_call: TRBJ1-4
d_call: .
cdr3_length: 12
v_call: TRBV6-5
cdr3_aa: CATRQDREKLFF
cdr3_nt: TGTGCCACCAGACAGGATCGGGAAAAACTGTTTTTT

clone_size: .
j_call: TRBJ2-4
d_call: .
cdr3_length: 13
v_call: TRBV14
cdr3_aa: CASSIGRHTVQYF
cdr3_nt: TGTGCCAGCAGCATAGGTCGTCATACGGTGCAGTACTTC

clone_size: .
j_call: TRBJ1-1
d_call: .
cdr3_length: 16
v_call: TRBV3-1
cdr3_aa: CASSQAGWTANTEAFF
cdr3_nt: TGTGCCAGCAGCCAAGCGGGCTGGACAGCGAACACTGAAGCTTTCTTT

clone_size: .
j_call: TRBJ2-1
d_call: TRBD1
cdr3_length: 14
v_call: TRBV12-3/TRBV12-4
cdr3_aa: CASASTGGHDEQFF
cdr3_nt: TGTGCCAGCGCCTCGACAGGGGGCCATGATGAGCAGTTCTTC

clone_size: few
j_call: TRBJ2-1
d_call: TRBD1
cdr3_length: 15
v_call: TRBV11-1
cdr3_aa: CASSLDRGQGNEQFF
cdr3_nt: TGTGCCAGCAGCTTAGACAGGGGGCAAGGAAATGAGCAGTTCTTC

clone_size: many
j_call: TRBJ2-1
d_call: TRBD2
cdr3_length: 12
v_call: TRBV2
cdr3_aa: CASSRLAAEQFF
cdr3_nt: TGTGCCAGCAGTCGACTAGCTGCGGAGCAGTTCTTC

clone_size: few
j_call: TRBJ2-1
d_call: .
cdr3_length: 14
v_call: TRBV20-1
cdr3_aa: CSARGRASYNEQFF
cdr3_nt: TGCAGTGCTAGAGGAAGAGCCTCCTACAATGAGCAGTTCTTC

clone_size: few
j_call: TRBJ1-1
d_call: .
cdr3_length: 15
v_call: TRBV7-8
cdr3_aa: CASTFGRVGNTEAFF
cdr3_nt: TGTGCCAGCACATTCGGGAGGGTTGGGAACACTGAAGCTTTCTTT

clone_size: .
j_call: TRBJ1-5
d_call: TRBD1
cdr3_length: 16
v_call: TRBV20-1
cdr3_aa: CSARDLAQGAGQPQHF
cdr3_nt: TGCAGTGCTAGAGATTTAGCACAGGGGGCCGGTCAGCCCCAGCATTTT

clone_size: few
j_call: TRBJ1-1
d_call: TRBD1
cdr3_length: 13
v_call: TRBV10-3
cdr3_aa: CANREDRESGAFF
cdr3_nt: TGTGCCAATCGCGAGGACAGGGAATCGGGAGCTTTCTTT

clone_size: few
j_call: TRBJ2-3
d_call: .
cdr3_length: 16
v_call: TRBV7-2
cdr3_aa: CASSYRRGGSGDTQYF
cdr3_nt: TGTGCCAGCAGCTACCGCCGTGGGGGGAGCGGAGATACGCAGTATTTT

clone_size: .
j_call: TRBJ1-1
d_call: .
cdr3_length: 14
v_call: TRBV29-1
cdr3_aa: CSVGLGNLPTEAFF
cdr3_nt: TGCAGCGTTGGATTGGGTAACCTACCCACTGAAGCTTTCTTT

clone_size: .
j_call: TRBJ2-1
d_call: TRBD2
cdr3_length: 14
v_call: TRBV20-1
cdr3_aa: CSAIRGTSGNEQFF
cdr3_nt: TGCAGTGCGATCCGAGGGACTAGCGGGAATGAGCAGTTCTTC

clone_size: .
j_call: TRBJ2-7
d_call: TRBD1
cdr3_length: 16
v_call: TRBV10-3
cdr3_aa: CAISELGTVSTYEQYF
cdr3_nt: TGTGCCATCAGTGAATTGGGGACAGTGAGTACCTACGAGCAGTACTTC

clone_size: .
j_call: TRBJ1-2
d_call: .
cdr3_length: 15
v_call: TRBV21-1
cdr3_aa: CASSKEVTGNYGYTF
cdr3_nt: TGTGCCAGCAGCAAAGAGGTGACGGGGAACTATGGCTACACCTTC

clone_size: .
j_call: TRBJ2-1
d_call: .
cdr3_length: 16
v_call: TRBV20-1
cdr3_aa: CSARDPIRRTYNEQFF
cdr3_nt: TGCAGTGCTAGAGATCCGATCCGGCGCACCTACAATGAGCAGTTCTTC

clone_size: .
j_call: TRBJ2-1
d_call: TRBD2
cdr3_length: 14
v_call: TRBV4-3
cdr3_aa: CASSQETSGNEQFF
cdr3_nt: TGCGCCAGCAGCCAAGAGACTAGCGGCAATGAGCAGTTCTTC